These T cell receptor beta chains were read from a single sample in a study of shared clonotypes between healthy human individuals. Measured with immunoSEQ multiplex PCR; TCRdb has only the in-frame clones, and not every one. The repertoire holds approximately 2,200,000 clones, with about 93% as singletons. The sample taken for sequencing was naive CD8+ T cells from PBMCs. Source of these receptors: a man in his late teens or twenties in good health. Some clones in this sample may be carry-over from other donors' samples. Both conserved end residues are part of each CDR3. D genes are given only for firm matches.

v_call	j_call	d_call	cdr3_aa
TRBV15	TRBJ1-4	-	CATSSGEATNEKLFF
TRBV27	TRBJ2-7	-	CASSAYRLGEQYF
TRBV2	TRBJ1-5	TRBD1	CASRLTGGNQPQHF
TRBV13	TRBJ2-3	TRBD2	CASSHIPVSGNTDTQYF
TRBV27	TRBJ2-7	-	CASSEGHEQYF
TRBV27	TRBJ2-4	-	CASSLSSLAKNIQYF
TRBV7-9	TRBJ2-3	TRBD2	CASSPRGPLAAYTDTQYF
TRBV7-9	TRBJ2-7	-	CASSLDPQQYF
TRBV9	TRBJ1-1	TRBD1	CASSLPKQGAVTEAFF
TRBV11-2	TRBJ2-2	-	CASSLVVGIMAGELFF
TRBV7-6	TRBJ2-5	-	CASSLVLWETQYF
TRBV5-1	TRBJ2-1	TRBD1	CASSGSTGRNEQFF
TRBV5-1	TRBJ2-7	-	CASSYSFVGGSYEQYF
TRBV7-9	TRBJ1-2	-	CASSLGSAYGYTF
TRBV9	TRBJ2-1	TRBD2	CASSESGTVDEQFF
TRBV28	TRBJ1-5	TRBD1	CASSLGSGGINQPQHF
TRBV25-1	TRBJ2-3	TRBD2	CASSAGAGGPPTQYF
TRBV27	TRBJ2-7	TRBD1	CASSWTGWSSYEQYF
TRBV7-8	TRBJ1-1	-	CASSAPNTEAFF
TRBV15	TRBJ2-7	-	CATSTGSSHEQYF
TRBV7-8	TRBJ2-7	-	CASSLGEGAEQYF
TRBV28	TRBJ1-2	-	CASMDRPGYGYTF
TRBV30	TRBJ2-5	TRBD1	CAWSLGTAPLETQYF
TRBV11-2	TRBJ1-4	-	CASSLDRGVGEKLFF
TRBV29-1	TRBJ2-2	-	CSVLGGNTGELFF
TRBV28	TRBJ2-7	-	CASSFPTYEQYF
TRBV19	TRBJ2-2	-	CASSITRVAGELFF
TRBV29-1	TRBJ2-7	-	CSVEGGGSYEQYF
TRBV5-1	TRBJ2-7	-	CASSLVQGFPYEQYF
TRBV4-3	TRBJ2-7	-	CASSQDGGDGDEQYF
TRBV4-1	TRBJ2-7	TRBD1	CASSLRDRDTYEQYF
TRBV27	TRBJ2-7	TRBD1	CASSLSQGALIEQYF
TRBV27	TRBJ2-7	-	CASSYERGYEQYF
TRBV27	TRBJ2-1	TRBD2	CASSSLIVLAGELNEQFF
TRBV11-2	TRBJ2-6	-	CASSSRSGQSGANVLTF
TRBV9	TRBJ2-5	-	CASSPPKGIRGIETQYF
TRBV28	TRBJ1-3	TRBD1	CASSLLGTASGNTIYF
TRBV19	TRBJ1-1	-	CASSMQGSGRTEAFF
TRBV7-9	TRBJ2-1	-	CASSLAQGNEQFF
TRBV11-2	TRBJ2-1	-	CASSFTLLDGNEQFF
TRBV20-1	TRBJ2-7	-	CSASFSYEQYF
TRBV27	TRBJ2-5	-	CASSPGGGTQYF
TRBV18	TRBJ1-5	-	CASSPGTGNQPQHF
TRBV29-1	TRBJ1-4	-	CSALTGGQPATNEKLFF
TRBV27	TRBJ1-5	TRBD1	CASRKQGDRSNQPQHF